A selection of T cell receptor beta chains follows, all from one sample in a study of technical replicates of blood from a few donors. Sequenced by immunoSEQ multiplex PCR; TCRdb stores in-frame clones only, minus some. The profile shows 74,000 or so clones, approximately 96% of them singletons. What was sequenced was T cells isolated from PBMCs. The origin of the receptors is a human donor in good health. Each CDR3 is given with its conserved first and last residue. The D gene is left open where the match is weak. Size is stated for part of the rows, as once, few or many counts, or as a class when the clone is expanded.

v_call: TRBV5-1
d_call: NA
clone_size: NA
j_call: TRBJ2-7
cdr3_aa: CASSLGGHGSYEQYF
cdr3_nt: TGCGCCAGCAGCTTGGGTGGGCATGGCTCCTACGAGCAGTACTTC

v_call: TRBV2
d_call: NA
clone_size: NA
j_call: TRBJ1-5
cdr3_aa: CASSETRYSNQPQHF
cdr3_nt: TGTGCCAGCAGTGAGACACGTTATAGCAATCAGCCCCAGCATTTT

v_call: TRBV15
d_call: TRBD2
clone_size: NA
j_call: TRBJ2-5
cdr3_aa: CATSHWGAGGGETQYF
cdr3_nt: TGTGCCACCAGCCATTGGGGAGCGGGGGGCGGGGAGACCCAGTACTTC

v_call: TRBV5-1
d_call: TRBD2
clone_size: NA
j_call: TRBJ2-1
cdr3_aa: CASSLERELNEQFF
cdr3_nt: TGCGCCAGCAGCTTAGAGCGGGAGCTCAATGAGCAGTTCTTC

v_call: TRBV9
d_call: TRBD2
clone_size: few
j_call: TRBJ2-3
cdr3_aa: CASSFTSGRAPDTQYF
cdr3_nt: TGTGCCAGCAGCTTTACTAGCGGGAGGGCCCCAGATACGCAGTATTTT

v_call: TRBV7-9
d_call: TRBD1
clone_size: NA
j_call: TRBJ1-2
cdr3_aa: CASSPLTGGFGYTF
cdr3_nt: TGTGCCAGCAGCCCCCTGACAGGGGGCTTTGGCTACACCTTC

v_call: TRBV2
d_call: NA
clone_size: NA
j_call: TRBJ1-3
cdr3_aa: CASSEAYGAVGNTIYF
cdr3_nt: TGTGCCAGCAGTGAAGCATATGGGGCGGTTGGAAACACCATATATTTT

v_call: TRBV4-1
d_call: TRBD2
clone_size: NA
j_call: TRBJ2-7
cdr3_aa: CASSHFTSGEYEQYF
cdr3_nt: TGCGCCAGCAGCCATTTTACTAGCGGTGAATACGAGCAGTACTTC

v_call: TRBV11-2
d_call: NA
clone_size: NA
j_call: TRBJ2-3
cdr3_aa: CASSLMGVGDTQYF
cdr3_nt: TGTGCCAGCAGCTTAATGGGAGTTGGAGATACGCAGTATTTT

v_call: TRBV5-1
d_call: TRBD2
clone_size: NA
j_call: TRBJ2-3
cdr3_aa: CASSLAPTSGRALDTQYF
cdr3_nt: TGCGCCAGCAGCTTGGCCCCGACTAGCGGGAGGGCCCTAGATACGCAGTATTTT

v_call: TRBV10-3
d_call: TRBD1
clone_size: NA
j_call: TRBJ1-1
cdr3_aa: CAISAQGAFTEAFF
cdr3_nt: TGTGCCATCAGTGCCCAGGGGGCCTTTACTGAAGCTTTCTTT

v_call: TRBV15
d_call: TRBD2
clone_size: NA
j_call: TRBJ2-7
cdr3_aa: CATSRRGTSGRSSSYEQYF
cdr3_nt: TGTGCCACCAGCAGACGTGGGACTAGCGGGCGTTCTTCCTCCTACGAGCAGTACTTC

v_call: TRBV4-2
d_call: TRBD2
clone_size: NA
j_call: TRBJ2-3
cdr3_aa: CASSQGLAGGTDTQYF
cdr3_nt: TGTGCCAGCAGCCAAGGACTAGCGGGAGGAACAGATACGCAGTATTTT

v_call: TRBV18
d_call: NA
clone_size: NA
j_call: TRBJ2-7
cdr3_aa: CASSPPGDPRANEQYF
cdr3_nt: TGTGCCAGCTCACCACCGGGAGACCCTAGAGCTAACGAGCAGTACTTC

v_call: TRBV7-6
d_call: TRBD1
clone_size: NA
j_call: TRBJ1-5
cdr3_aa: CASSLWGDREFGNQPQHF
cdr3_nt: TGTGCCAGCAGCTTGTGGGGAGACAGGGAGTTTGGCAATCAGCCCCAGCATTTT

v_call: TRBV7-8
d_call: TRBD1
clone_size: NA
j_call: TRBJ2-2
cdr3_aa: CASSSGQGESGELFF
cdr3_nt: TGTGCCAGCAGCTCGGGACAGGGGGAAAGCGGGGAGCTGTTTTTT

v_call: TRBV2
d_call: TRBD1
clone_size: NA
j_call: TRBJ1-3
cdr3_aa: CASSIQQGKGNTIYF
cdr3_nt: TGTGCCAGCAGTATACAACAGGGGAAGGGAAACACCATATATTTT

v_call: TRBV18
d_call: TRBD1
clone_size: NA
j_call: TRBJ2-7
cdr3_aa: CASSGDRGAYEQYF
cdr3_nt: TGTGCCAGCTCAGGGGACAGGGGCGCGTACGAGCAGTACTTC

v_call: TRBV4-2
d_call: NA
clone_size: NA
j_call: TRBJ2-1
cdr3_aa: CASSLPYDNEQFF
cdr3_nt: TGTGCCAGCAGCCTCCCTTATGACAATGAGCAGTTCTTC

v_call: TRBV6-6
d_call: NA
clone_size: NA
j_call: TRBJ1-2
cdr3_aa: CASSRTARNYGYTF
cdr3_nt: TGTGCCAGCAGCAGGACAGCTAGAAACTATGGCTACACCTTC

v_call: TRBV5-6
d_call: NA
clone_size: NA
j_call: TRBJ1-4
cdr3_aa: CASSARLSGNEKLFF
cdr3_nt: TGTGCCAGCAGCGCAAGACTCTCCGGTAATGAAAAACTGTTTTTT

v_call: TRBV30
d_call: NA
clone_size: NA
j_call: TRBJ1-5
cdr3_aa: CAWSVLNNQPQHF
cdr3_nt: TGTGCCTGGAGTGTCCTAAACAATCAGCCCCAGCATTTT

v_call: TRBV28
d_call: NA
clone_size: NA
j_call: TRBJ1-1
cdr3_aa: CASSEPGQLNTEAFF
cdr3_nt: TGTGCCAGCAGTGAGCCGGGACAATTGAACACTGAAGCTTTCTTT

v_call: TRBV18
d_call: TRBD1
clone_size: NA
j_call: TRBJ1-2
cdr3_aa: CASSPGTDYGYTF
cdr3_nt: TGTGCCAGCTCACCGGGGACAGACTATGGCTACACCTTC

v_call: TRBV7-3
d_call: TRBD1
clone_size: NA
j_call: TRBJ2-1
cdr3_aa: CASSYTGGSYNEQFF
cdr3_nt: TGTGCCAGCAGCTACACAGGGGGCTCCTACAATGAGCAGTTCTTC

v_call: TRBV11-3
d_call: TRBD1
clone_size: NA
j_call: TRBJ2-7
cdr3_aa: CASSLDSDREYEQYF
cdr3_nt: TGTGCCAGCAGCTTAGATAGTGACAGGGAATACGAGCAGTACTTC

v_call: TRBV9
d_call: NA
clone_size: NA
j_call: TRBJ2-1
cdr3_aa: CASSVVGTSRSLEQFF
cdr3_nt: TGTGCCAGCAGCGTAGTGGGCACTAGCCGCAGTCTTGAGCAGTTCTTC

v_call: TRBV5-6
d_call: NA
clone_size: NA
j_call: TRBJ1-2
cdr3_aa: CASSSRASYGYTF
cdr3_nt: TGTGCCAGCAGCTCCAGGGCCTCCTATGGCTACACCTTC

v_call: TRBV5-1
d_call: TRBD1
clone_size: NA
j_call: TRBJ2-7
cdr3_aa: CASSDPGTASYEQYF
cdr3_nt: TGCGCCAGCAGTGACCCCGGGACAGCCTCCTACGAGCAGTACTTC

v_call: TRBV4-2
d_call: NA
clone_size: NA
j_call: TRBJ2-7
cdr3_aa: CASSQEEVPQVDEQYF
cdr3_nt: TGTGCCAGCAGCCAAGAGGAGGTCCCGCAGGTTGACGAGCAGTACTTC

v_call: TRBV4-3
d_call: TRBD2
clone_size: NA
j_call: TRBJ2-7
cdr3_aa: CASSQDHWLADYEQYF
cdr3_nt: TGCGCCAGCAGCCAAGATCATTGGCTAGCGGATTACGAGCAGTACTTC

v_call: TRBV27
d_call: TRBD1
clone_size: NA
j_call: TRBJ1-2
cdr3_aa: CASSLYWQGAKLPGGYTF
cdr3_nt: TGTGCCAGCAGTTTATATTGGCAGGGGGCGAAATTGCCAGGTGGCTACACCTTC

v_call: TRBV7-8
d_call: NA
clone_size: NA
j_call: TRBJ2-6
cdr3_aa: CASRPNRLSGANVLTF
cdr3_nt: TGTGCCAGCAGGCCAAACAGGCTCTCTGGGGCCAACGTCCTGACTTTC

v_call: TRBV28
d_call: TRBD1
clone_size: NA
j_call: TRBJ2-7
cdr3_aa: CASRGTGTSYEQYF
cdr3_nt: TGTGCCAGCCGGGGGACAGGGACCTCCTACGAGCAGTACTTC

v_call: TRBV28
d_call: TRBD2
clone_size: NA
j_call: TRBJ2-7
cdr3_aa: CASSSLGGSTYEQYF
cdr3_nt: TGTGCCAGCAGTTCCCTCGGCGGGAGTACGTACGAGCAGTACTTC

v_call: TRBV27
d_call: NA
clone_size: NA
j_call: TRBJ2-1
cdr3_aa: CASSLSSGNEQFF
cdr3_nt: TGTGCCAGCAGTTTATCCAGCGGAAATGAGCAGTTCTTC

v_call: TRBV7-9
d_call: NA
clone_size: NA
j_call: TRBJ1-5
cdr3_aa: CASSLDPGNQPQHF
cdr3_nt: TGTGCCAGCAGCTTAGACCCCGGGAATCAGCCCCAGCATTTT

v_call: TRBV7-2
d_call: NA
clone_size: NA
j_call: TRBJ2-7
cdr3_aa: CASSLAPVFSYEQYF
cdr3_nt: TGTGCCAGCAGCTTAGCTCCAGTTTTCTCCTACGAGCAGTACTTC

v_call: TRBV6-1
d_call: NA
clone_size: NA
j_call: TRBJ1-5
cdr3_aa: CASRDNRVGDQPQHF
cdr3_nt: TGTGCCAGCAGAGACAACAGGGTTGGGGATCAGCCCCAGCATTTT

v_call: TRBV7-3
d_call: TRBD2
clone_size: NA
j_call: TRBJ2-3
cdr3_aa: CASSSLAGGADTQYF
cdr3_nt: TGTGCCAGCAGCTCCCTAGCGGGAGGTGCAGATACGCAGTATTTT

v_call: TRBV7-8
d_call: TRBD2
clone_size: NA
j_call: TRBJ2-1
cdr3_aa: CASRSWGEGLNEQFF
cdr3_nt: TGTGCCAGCAGATCATGGGGGGAGGGCCTGAATGAGCAGTTCTTC